This T cell receptor (beta chain) was found in a study of T-cell reconstitution after alpha-beta-depleted transplantation in children. General study findings and limits: Counts and diversity of T cells one year after transplant came mostly from newly produced T cells.

This CDR3 spans 11 amino acids. The V end lost 7 bases, the J end lost 5 bases, and 11 bases lay between the germline ends. Germline V gene sequence: CDR1 SQVTM, CDR2 ANQGSEA. As it was prepared, the TCRbeta library received unique molecular identifiers. Via MiXCR, TCRdb re-called the PCR reads, giving one row per CDR3 protein. This sample carries under 250,000 distinct CDR3 sequences, around 25% of them seen once, and the ten largest clones take about 4.8%. The count of this clonotype is one. Its target is not known. The genes are TRBV29-1 and TRBJ1-1; D possibly corresponds to TRBD1 (5 bases). Material: PBMCs, mostly from graft donor cells, obtained 360 days after TCRalphabeta/CD19-depleted stem cell transplant. The origin of this receptor is a female patient between 2 and 10 years old who had a stem cell transplant for congenital amegakaryocytic thrombocytopenia, so the T cells may come from the graft donor. This chain's CDR3 is CSGRRQTEAFF. The CDR3 region has the DNA TGCAGCGGGAGACGACAGACTGAAGCTTTCTTT.